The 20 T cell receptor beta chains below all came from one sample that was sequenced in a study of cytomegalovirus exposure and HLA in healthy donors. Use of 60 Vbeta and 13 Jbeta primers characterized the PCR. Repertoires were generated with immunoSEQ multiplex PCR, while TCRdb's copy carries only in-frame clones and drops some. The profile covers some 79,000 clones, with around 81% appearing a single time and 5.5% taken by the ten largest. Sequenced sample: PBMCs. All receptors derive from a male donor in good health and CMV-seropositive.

CDR3 amino acids: CASSAHSGSNEKLFF. The CDR3 bases are TGTGCCAGCAGTGCACACAGCGGTTCTAATGAAAAACTGTTTTTT. The rearrangement joins TRBV28 to TRBJ1-4; D is uncertain. This CDR3 is 15 amino acids long. V lost 5 bases and J lost 3, with 13 bases in between. Germline-derived CDR1 and CDR2 are MDHEN and SYDVKM.

Here the CDR3 reads CASRGGGKNEQFF. CDR3 nucleotides: TGTGCCAGCAGGGGCGGGGGGAAGAATGAGCAGTTCTTC. This chain uses TRBV5-4 with TRBJ2-1; 8 positions match TRBD2. Germline CDR1 is SGHNT and CDR2 is YYREEE (reference sequence). The CDR3 runs to 13 residues. V lost 5 bases to trimming and J lost 7 bases; unmatched junction nucleotides: 5.

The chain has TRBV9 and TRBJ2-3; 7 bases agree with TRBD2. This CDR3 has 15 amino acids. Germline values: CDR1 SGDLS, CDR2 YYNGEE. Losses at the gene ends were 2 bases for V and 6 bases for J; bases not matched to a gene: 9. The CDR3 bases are TGTGCCAGCAGCGTTTACCGGGAGGCCACCGATACGCAGTATTTT. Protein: CASSVYREATDTQYF.

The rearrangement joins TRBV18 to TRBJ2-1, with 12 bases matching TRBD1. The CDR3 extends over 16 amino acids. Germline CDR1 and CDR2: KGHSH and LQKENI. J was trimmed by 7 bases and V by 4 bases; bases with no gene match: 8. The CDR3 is CASSHSGTGGFNEQFF. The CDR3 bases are TGTGCCAGCTCACACTCCGGGACAGGGGGCTTTAATGAGCAGTTCTTC.

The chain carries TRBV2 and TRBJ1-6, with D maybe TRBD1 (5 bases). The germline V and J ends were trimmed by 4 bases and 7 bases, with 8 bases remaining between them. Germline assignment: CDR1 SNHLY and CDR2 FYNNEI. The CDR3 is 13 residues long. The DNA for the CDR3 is TGTGCCAGCAGTGGCCAGGGAAATTCACCCCTCCACTTT. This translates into CASSGQGNSPLHF.

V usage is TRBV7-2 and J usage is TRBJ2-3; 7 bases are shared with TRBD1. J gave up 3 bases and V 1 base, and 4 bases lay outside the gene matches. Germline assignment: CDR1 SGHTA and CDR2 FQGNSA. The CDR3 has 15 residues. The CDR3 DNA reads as TGTGCCAGCAGCTTAGGGGACAGCAGGACAGATACGCAGTATTTT. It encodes CASSLGDSRTDTQYF. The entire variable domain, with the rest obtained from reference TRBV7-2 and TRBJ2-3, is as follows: GAGVSQSPSNKVTEKGKDVELRCDPISGHTALYWYRQSLGQGLEFLIYFQGNSAPDKSGLPSDRFSAERTGGSVSTLTIQRTQQEDSAVYLCASSLGDSRTDTQYFGPGTRLTVL.

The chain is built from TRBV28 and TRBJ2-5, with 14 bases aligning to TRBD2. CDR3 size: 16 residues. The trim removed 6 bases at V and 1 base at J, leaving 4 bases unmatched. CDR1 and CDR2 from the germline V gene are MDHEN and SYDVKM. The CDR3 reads CASRSGLAGVQETQYF. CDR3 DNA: TGTGCCAGCAGGTCGGGACTAGCGGGGGTCCAAGAGACCCAGTACTTC. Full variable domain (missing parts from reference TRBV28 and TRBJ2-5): DVKVTQSSRYLVKRTGEKVFLECVQDMDHENMFWYRQDPGLGLRLIYFSYDVKMKEKGDIPEGYSVSREKKERFSLILESASTNQTSMYLCASRSGLAGVQETQYFGPGTRLLVL.

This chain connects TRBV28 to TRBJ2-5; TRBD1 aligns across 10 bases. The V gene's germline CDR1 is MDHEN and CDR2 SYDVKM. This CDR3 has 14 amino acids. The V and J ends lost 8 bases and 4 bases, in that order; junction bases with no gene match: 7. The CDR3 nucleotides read TGTGCCAGCTACCGGGACAGGGGAGTAGAGACCCAGTACTTC. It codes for CASYRDRGVETQYF.

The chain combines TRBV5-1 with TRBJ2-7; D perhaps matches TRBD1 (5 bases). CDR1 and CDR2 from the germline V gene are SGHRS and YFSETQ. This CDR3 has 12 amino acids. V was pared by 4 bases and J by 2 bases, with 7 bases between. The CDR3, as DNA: TGCGCCAGCAGCCTGGACACCTACGAGCAGTACTTC. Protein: CASSLDTYEQYF.

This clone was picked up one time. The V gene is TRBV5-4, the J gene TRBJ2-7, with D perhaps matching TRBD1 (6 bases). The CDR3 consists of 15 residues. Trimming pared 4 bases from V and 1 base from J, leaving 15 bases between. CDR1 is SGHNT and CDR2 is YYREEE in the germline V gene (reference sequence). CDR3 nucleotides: TGTGCCAGCAGCCCCAGGGGCAGGTCGTCCTACGAGCAGTACTTC. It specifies CASSPRGRSSYEQYF.

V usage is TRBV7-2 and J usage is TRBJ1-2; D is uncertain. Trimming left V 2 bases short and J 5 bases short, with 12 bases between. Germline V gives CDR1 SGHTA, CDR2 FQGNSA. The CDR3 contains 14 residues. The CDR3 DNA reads TGTGCCAGCAGCTTATGGTCCGGGGATTATGGCTACACCTTC. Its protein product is CASSLWSGDYGYTF. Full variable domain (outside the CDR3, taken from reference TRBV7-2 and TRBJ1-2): GAGVSQSPSNKVTEKGKDVELRCDPISGHTALYWYRQSLGQGLEFLIYFQGNSAPDKSGLPSDRFSAERTGGSVSTLTIQRTQQEDSAVYLCASSLWSGDYGYTFGSGTRLTVV.

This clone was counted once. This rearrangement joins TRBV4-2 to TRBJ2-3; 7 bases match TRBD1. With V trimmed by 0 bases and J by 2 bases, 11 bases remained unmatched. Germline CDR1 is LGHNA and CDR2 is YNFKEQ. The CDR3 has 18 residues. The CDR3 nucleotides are TGTGCCAGCAGCCAAGACTACAGGGGCGGGCCTTACACAGATACGCAGTATTTT. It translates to CASSQDYRGGPYTDTQYF.

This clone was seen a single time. The DNA for the CDR3 is TGTGCCAGCAGCTTGCTAACTAGCGGGAGGATTGAGCAGTTCTTC. It yields the protein CASSLLTSGRIEQFF. The chain has TRBV5-4 and TRBJ2-1, with 12 nucleotides matching TRBD2. CDR1 SGHNT and CDR2 YYREEE come from the germline V gene (reference sequence). Losses at the gene ends were 1 base for V and 9 bases for J; bases not matched to a gene: 5. The CDR3 is 15 residues long.

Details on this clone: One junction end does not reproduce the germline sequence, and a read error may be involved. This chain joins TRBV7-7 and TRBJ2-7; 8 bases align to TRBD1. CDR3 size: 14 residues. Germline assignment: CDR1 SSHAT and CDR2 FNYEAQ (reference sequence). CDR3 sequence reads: CASSLGQGAAEQYF. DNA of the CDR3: TGTGCTAGCAGCTTAGGCCAGGGGGCGGCCGAGCAGTACTTC.

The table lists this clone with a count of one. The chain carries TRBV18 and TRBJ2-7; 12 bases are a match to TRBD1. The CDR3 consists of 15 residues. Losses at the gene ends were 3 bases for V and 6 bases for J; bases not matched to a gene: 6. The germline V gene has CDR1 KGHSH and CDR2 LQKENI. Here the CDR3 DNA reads TGTGCCAGCTCACCGCCCGGGACAGGGGGCGGCGAGCAGTACTTC. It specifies CASSPPGTGGGEQYF.

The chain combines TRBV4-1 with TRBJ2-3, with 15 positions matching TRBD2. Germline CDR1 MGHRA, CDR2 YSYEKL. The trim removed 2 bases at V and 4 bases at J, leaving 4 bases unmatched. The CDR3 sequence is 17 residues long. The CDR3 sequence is CASSQRTSGGASDTQYF. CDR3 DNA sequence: TGCGCCAGCAGCCAACGGACTAGCGGGGGGGCTTCAGATACGCAGTATTTT.

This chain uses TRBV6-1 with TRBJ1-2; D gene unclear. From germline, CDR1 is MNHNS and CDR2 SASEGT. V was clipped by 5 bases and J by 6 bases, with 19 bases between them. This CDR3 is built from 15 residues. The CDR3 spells CASSISGGYGDGYTF. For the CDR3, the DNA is TGTGCCAGCAGTATAAGTGGCGGGTACGGGGATGGCTACACCTTC.

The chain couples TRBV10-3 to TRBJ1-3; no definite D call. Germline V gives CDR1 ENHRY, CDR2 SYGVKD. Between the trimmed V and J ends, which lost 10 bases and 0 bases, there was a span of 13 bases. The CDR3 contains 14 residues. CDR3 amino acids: CATLTGNSGNTIYF. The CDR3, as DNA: TGTGCCACCCTCACGGGGAACTCTGGAAACACCATATATTTT.

The CDR3 nucleotides are TGTGCCAGCAGTGAAGGACAGGGGGCCTACGAGCAGTACTTC. Translation: CASSEGQGAYEQYF. The rearrangement joins TRBV6-4 to TRBJ2-7; 10 nucleotides agree with TRBD1. The V gene's germline CDR1 is MRHNA and CDR2 SNTAGT. CDR3 length equals 14 residues. Trimming removed 3 bases from V and 2 bases from J; junction bases left unmatched: 1.

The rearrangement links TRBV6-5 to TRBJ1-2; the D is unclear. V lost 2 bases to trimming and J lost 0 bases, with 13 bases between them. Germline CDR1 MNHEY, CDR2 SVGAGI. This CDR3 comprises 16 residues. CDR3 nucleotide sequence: TGTGCCAGCAGTTACACATCAGCCGGGGCTAACTATGGCTACACCTTC. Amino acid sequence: CASSYTSAGANYGYTF.